This T cell receptor beta chain was sequenced during a study of shared clonotypes between healthy human individuals. Study in general: With ages of 18 to 49, the donors were a couple of women and three men. Points from the study as a whole: In general, naive subsets displayed greater estimated richness than memory subsets did. The researchers took only blood, and tissue repertoires probably look different.

On this clone itself: Its antigen is undetermined.

The run depth of the assay was deep. TCRdb's table, derived via immunoSEQ multiplex PCR, lists solely in-frame clones and lacks some. The sample shows around 720,000 clones, 60% to 75% of them seen only once. The CDR3 consists of 16 residues. The V gene's germline CDR1 is LNHNV and CDR2 YYDKDF (reference sequence). Trimming took 0 bases from V and 9 from J, leaving 18 bases between them. The sequence was collected from a woman aged 30 to 39 in good health. Sequences were obtained from memory CD4+ T cells sorted from blood. This sample's subset: CD45RA-negative fraction. This chain uses TRBV15 with TRBJ2-1; D perhaps matches TRBD2 (7 bases). CDR3 DNA: TGTGCCACCAGCAGAGATCTGGGGGCTAGCGGTGCTGAGCAGTTCTTC. It codes for CATSRDLGASGAEQFF.